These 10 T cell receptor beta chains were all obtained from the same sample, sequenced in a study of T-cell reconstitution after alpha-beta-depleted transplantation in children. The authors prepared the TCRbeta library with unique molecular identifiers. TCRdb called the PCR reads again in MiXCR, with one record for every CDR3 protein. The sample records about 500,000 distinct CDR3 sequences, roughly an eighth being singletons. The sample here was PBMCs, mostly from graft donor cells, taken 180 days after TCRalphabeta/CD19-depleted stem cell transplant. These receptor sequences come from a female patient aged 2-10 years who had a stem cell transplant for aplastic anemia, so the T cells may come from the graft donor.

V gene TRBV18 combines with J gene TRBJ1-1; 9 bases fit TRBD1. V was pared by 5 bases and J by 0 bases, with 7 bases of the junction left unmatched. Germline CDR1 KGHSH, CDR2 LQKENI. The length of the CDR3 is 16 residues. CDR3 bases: TGTGCCAGCTCATCTGACAGGGGGGGGATGAACACTGAAGCTTTCTTT. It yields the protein CASSSDRGGMNTEAFF.

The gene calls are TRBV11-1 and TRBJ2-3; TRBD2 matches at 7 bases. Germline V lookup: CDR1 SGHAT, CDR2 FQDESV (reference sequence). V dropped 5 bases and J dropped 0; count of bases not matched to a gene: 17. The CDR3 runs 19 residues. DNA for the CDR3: TGTGCCAGCAGCAAATTCCGTGGGGCGGGAGCCACTAGCACAGATACGCAGTATTTT. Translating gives CASSKFRGAGATSTDTQYF. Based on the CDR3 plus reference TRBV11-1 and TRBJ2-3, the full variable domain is EAEVAQSPRYKITEKSQAVAFWCDPISGHATLYWYRQILGQGPELLVQFQDESVVDDSQLPKDRFSAERLKGVDSTLKIQPAELGDSAMYLCASSKFRGAGATSTDTQYFGPGTRLTVL.

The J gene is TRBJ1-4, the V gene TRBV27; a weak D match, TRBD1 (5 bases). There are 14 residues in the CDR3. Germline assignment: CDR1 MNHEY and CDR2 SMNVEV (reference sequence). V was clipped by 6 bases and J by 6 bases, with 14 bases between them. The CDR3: CASSLNWGDEKLFF. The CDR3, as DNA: TGTGCCAGCAGCCTAAATTGGGGGGATGAAAAACTGTTTTTT.

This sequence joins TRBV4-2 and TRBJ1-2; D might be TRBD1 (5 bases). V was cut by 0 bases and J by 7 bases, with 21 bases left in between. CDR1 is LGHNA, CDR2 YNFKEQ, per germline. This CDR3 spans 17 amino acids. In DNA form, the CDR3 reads TGTGCCAGCAGCCAAGAAAGAGGGTTTGAGGGGAGTTTTGGCTACACCTTC. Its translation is CASSQERGFEGSFGYTF.

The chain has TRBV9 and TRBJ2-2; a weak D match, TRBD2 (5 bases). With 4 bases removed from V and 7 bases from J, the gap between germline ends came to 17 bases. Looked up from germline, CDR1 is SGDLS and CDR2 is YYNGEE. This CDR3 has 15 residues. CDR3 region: CASSPRRILGGELFF. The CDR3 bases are TGTGCCAGCAGCCCGAGACGAATACTAGGCGGGGAGCTGTTTTTT. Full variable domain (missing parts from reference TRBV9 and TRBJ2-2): DSGVTQTPKHLITATGQRVTLRCSPRSGDLSVYWYQQSLDQGLQFLIQYYNGEERAKGNILERFSAQQFPDLHSELNLSSLELGDSALYFCASSPRRILGGELFFGEGSRLTVL.

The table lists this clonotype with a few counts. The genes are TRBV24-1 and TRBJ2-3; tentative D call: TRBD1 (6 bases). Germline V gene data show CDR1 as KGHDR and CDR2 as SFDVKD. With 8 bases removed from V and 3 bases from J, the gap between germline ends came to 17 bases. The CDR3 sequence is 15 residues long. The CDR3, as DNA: TGTGCCACCATGGGAGCAGGGGCAGGGACAGATACGCAGTATTTT. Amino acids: CATMGAGAGTDTQYF.

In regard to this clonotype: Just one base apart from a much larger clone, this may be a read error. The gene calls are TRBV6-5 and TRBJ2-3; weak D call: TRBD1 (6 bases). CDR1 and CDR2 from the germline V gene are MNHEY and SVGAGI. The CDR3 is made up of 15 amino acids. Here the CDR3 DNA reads TGTTCCAGCAGTTACTCAAAATGGAACAGGGAGTCTCAGTATTTT. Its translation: CSSSYSKWNRESQYF.

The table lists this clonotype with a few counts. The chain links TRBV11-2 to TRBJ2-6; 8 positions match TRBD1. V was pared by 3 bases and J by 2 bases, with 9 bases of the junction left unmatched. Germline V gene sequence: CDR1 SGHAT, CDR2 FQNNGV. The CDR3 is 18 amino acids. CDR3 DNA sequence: TGTGCCAGCAGCTTTTCCCGGCAGGGGGCAACTGGGGCCAACGTCCTGACTTTC. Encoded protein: CASSFSRQGATGANVLTF.

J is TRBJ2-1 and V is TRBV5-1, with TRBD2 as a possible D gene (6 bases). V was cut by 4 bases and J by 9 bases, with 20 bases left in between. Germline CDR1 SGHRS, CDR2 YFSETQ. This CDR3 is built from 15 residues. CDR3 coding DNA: TGCGCCAGCAGCCCCGGGACTTCTTTATTCGGTGAGCAGTTCTTC. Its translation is CASSPGTSLFGEQFF.

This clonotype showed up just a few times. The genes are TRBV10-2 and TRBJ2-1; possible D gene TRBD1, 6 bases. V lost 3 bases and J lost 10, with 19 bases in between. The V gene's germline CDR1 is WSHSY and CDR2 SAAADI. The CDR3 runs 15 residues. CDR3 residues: CASSDRDTKQLEQFF. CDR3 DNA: TGCGCCAGCAGTGATCGGGACACCAAGCAATTGGAGCAGTTCTTC.